Sequencing of this TCR beta chain was carried out in a study of CD8 T cells in ankylosing spondylitis. TCRdb redid the calling of the 5' RACE reads with MiXCR, one entry per CDR3 protein. The repertoire consists of 29,000 or so distinct CDR3 sequences, with roughly 5.3% occurring once and the leading ten covering less than 2%. Many counts were recorded for this clonotype. The V gene's germline CDR1 is SGDLS and CDR2 YYNGEE. Losses at the gene ends were 3 bases for V and 7 bases for J; bases not matched to a gene: 6. This CDR3 is 15 amino acids long. The source material was blood, either unsorted or a sorted T cell fraction (not recorded which). The sequence derives from a female donor with ankylosing spondylitis or in good health (not recorded which). The chain is built from TRBV9 and TRBJ2-2; 10 bases fit TRBD1. CDR3 sequence: CASSGSGTGVGELFF. As DNA, the CDR3 is TGTGCCAGCAGCGGATCCGGGACAGGGGTCGGGGAGCTGTTTTTT.